Described below is a single T cell receptor (beta chain) sequence and its context. The antigen this receptor binds is unknown. No base quality information exists; no much larger clone differs at one position. This entry is derived from a study of control samples from healthy donors and cancer patients (dated by TCRdb to 2020 to 2021). Library creation used the immunoSEQ multiplex PCR assay. The clones in this table, taken by TCRdb from immuneACCESS, are in-frame only. Not every clone is retained; where verified, under half of the shortfall comes from an unresolved V gene, and the cause of the rest is unknown. This sample holds around 19,000 clones; approximately 81% were observed only once. The ten top clones hold around 28% of the sample. In the germline V gene, CDR1 corresponds to MNHNS and CDR2 to SASEGT. Inclusive of the bounding cysteine and phenylalanine, the CDR3 is 16 residues long. The retained sequence is limited to the CDR3, 48 bases, with the frame set at the first base. V is pruned by 4 bases and J by 5 bases, leaving 2 bases of the junction without a gene match.

Sequencing was done on a sample of PBMCs. This receptor chain uses TRBV6-1 and TRBJ2-2; 15 bases in between match TRBD2. This sequence was found in a woman in her 70s with lung cancer. The nucleotide sequence reads TGTGCCAGCAGTGCCGGGACTAGCGGGAGGACCGGGGAGCTGTTTTTT. The encoded protein is CASSAGTSGRTGELFF.